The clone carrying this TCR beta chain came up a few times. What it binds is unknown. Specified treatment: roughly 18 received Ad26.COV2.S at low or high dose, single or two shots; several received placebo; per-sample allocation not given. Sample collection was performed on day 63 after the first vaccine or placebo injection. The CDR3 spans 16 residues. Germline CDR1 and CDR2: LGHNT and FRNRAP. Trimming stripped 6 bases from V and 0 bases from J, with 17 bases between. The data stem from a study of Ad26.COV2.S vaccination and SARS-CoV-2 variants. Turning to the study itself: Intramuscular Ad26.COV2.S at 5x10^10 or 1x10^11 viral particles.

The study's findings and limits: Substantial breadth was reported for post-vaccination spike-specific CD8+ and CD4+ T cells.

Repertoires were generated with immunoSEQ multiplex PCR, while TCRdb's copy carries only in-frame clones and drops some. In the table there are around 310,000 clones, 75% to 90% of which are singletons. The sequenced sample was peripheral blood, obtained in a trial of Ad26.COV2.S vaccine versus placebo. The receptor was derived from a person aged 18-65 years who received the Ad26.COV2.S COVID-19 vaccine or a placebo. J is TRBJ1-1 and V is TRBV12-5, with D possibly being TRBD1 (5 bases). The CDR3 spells CASGWDRPGVNTEAFF. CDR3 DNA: TGTGCTAGTGGCTGGGACCGACCGGGGGTGAACACTGAAGCTTTCTTT.